What follows are 22 T cell receptor beta chains derived from one specimen sequenced in a study of cytomegalovirus exposure and HLA in healthy donors. The PCR ran on 60 Vbeta and 13 Jbeta primers. Libraries were prepared by immunoSEQ multiplex PCR; TCRdb keeps only in-frame clonotypes and omits some of them. The sample contains about 130,000 clones, about 85% of which appear only once. Input material: PBMCs. Source of these receptors: a boy between 5 and 17 years old in good health and CMV-seronegative.

This chain uses TRBV10-3 with TRBJ2-2; 7 bases fit TRBD1. The germline gives CDR1 ENHRY, CDR2 SYGVKD. The CDR3 is made up of 15 amino acids. Unmatched junction bases numbered 11, after V lost 6 bases and J lost 7 bases. The CDR3 sequence: CAISPDRLQGGELFF. For the CDR3, the DNA is TGTGCCATCAGCCCGGACAGGTTACAGGGCGGGGAGCTGTTTTTT.

Comments on this clone: Other nucleotide sequences in the sample specify the same CDR3. This chain connects TRBV7-3 to TRBJ2-2; 7 nucleotides agree with TRBD2. The trim removed 1 base at V and 6 bases at J, leaving 11 bases unmatched. This CDR3 contains 17 residues. Germline assignment: CDR1 SGHTA and CDR2 FQGTGA. This CDR3 is CASSLRGTGGRPGELFF. CDR3 bases: TGTGCCAGCAGCTTAAGAGGGACGGGGGGTCGTCCCGGGGAGCTGTTTTTT.

The V gene is TRBV6-1, the J gene TRBJ1-1; tentative D call: TRBD1 (6 bases). This CDR3 spans 13 amino acids. CDR1 and CDR2 from the germline V gene are MNHNS and SASEGT. The germline V and J ends were trimmed by 10 bases and 1 base, with 13 bases remaining between them. CDR3 residues: CANRDSRNTEAFF. CDR3 nucleotides: TGTGCCAACAGGGACTCAAGGAACACTGAAGCTTTCTTT.

A word on this clone: This specimen includes other DNA sequences encoding the same CDR3. The V and J genes are TRBV19 and TRBJ1-5; 7 nucleotides align to TRBD1. Germline lookup yields CDR1 LNHDA and CDR2 SQIVND (reference sequence). Germline trimming cut 7 bases from V and 4 bases from J; bases unmatched to any gene: 10. The CDR3 totals 15 residues. The CDR3 spells CASTSDRSINQPQHF. The CDR3 coding sequence is TGTGCCAGTACCTCGGACAGGAGTATTAATCAGCCCCAGCATTTT.

The CDR3 DNA follows: TGTGCCAGCAGTGAATCTAGGAACACCGGGGAGCTGTTTTTT. Translation gives CASSESRNTGELFF. This chain joins TRBV2 and TRBJ2-2, with unresolved D. The length of the CDR3 is 14 residues. V was pared by 2 bases and J by 1 base, with 5 bases between. The germline V gene encodes CDR1 SNHLY and CDR2 FYNNEI.

The J gene is TRBJ1-2, the V gene TRBV7-2; 9 nucleotides align to TRBD1. J was trimmed by 3 bases and V by 4 bases; bases with no gene match: 0. Germline lookup yields CDR1 SGHTA and CDR2 FQGNSA. This CDR3 comprises 13 residues. CDR3 in amino acids: CASSWTGDYGYTF. In nucleotides, the CDR3 is TGTGCCAGCAGCTGGACAGGGGACTATGGCTACACCTTC.

The J gene is TRBJ1-6, the V gene TRBV19, with 9 bases lining up with TRBD1. V lost 7 bases, J lost 7 bases, and 8 bases stayed unmatched. This CDR3 is built from 15 residues. Germline V gene lookup returns CDR1 LNHDA and CDR2 SQIVND (reference sequence). CDR3 DNA: TGTGCCAGTACGGAGGGACAGGGAAAAAATTCACCCCTCCACTTT. This gives the protein CASTEGQGKNSPLHF.

This chain uses TRBV5-5 with TRBJ2-3; 9 nucleotides align to TRBD2. CDR3 size: 19 residues. Trimming removed 2 bases from V and 6 bases from J; junction bases left unmatched: 19. Germline CDR1 is SGHKS and CDR2 is YYEKEE (reference sequence). CDR3 coding DNA: TGTGCCAGCAGCTTTTGGCTGGTTAGCGGGGGCGAGCCGGCGGATACGCAGTATTTT. The encoded protein is CASSFWLVSGGEPADTQYF.

This sequence joins TRBV2 and TRBJ1-6, with D perhaps TRBD1 (5 bases). Germline V gives CDR1 SNHLY, CDR2 FYNNEI. V lost 7 bases and J 7 bases, leaving 11 bases between the germline ends. The CDR3 runs 13 residues. CDR3 sequence: CASTGLENSPLHF. CDR3 bases: TGTGCCAGCACGGGACTAGAGAATTCACCCCTCCACTTT.

This rearrangement joins TRBV6-1 to TRBJ2-1; tentatively, D is TRBD2 (6 bases). Trimming pared 7 bases from V and 0 bases from J, leaving 13 bases between. Looked up from germline, CDR1 is MNHNS and CDR2 is SASEGT. CDR3 length equals 15 residues. CDR3 residues: CASKTSEGSYNEQFF. CDR3 DNA sequence: TGTGCCAGCAAGACTAGTGAAGGCTCCTACAATGAGCAGTTCTTC.

The J gene is TRBJ1-1, the V gene TRBV2, with no clear D. Trimming cost V 7 bases and J 3 bases, with 6 bases left between them. The CDR3 length is 11 residues. CDR1 SNHLY and CDR2 FYNNEI come from the germline V gene. The chain's CDR3 is CASTADTEAFF. CDR3 coding DNA: TGTGCCAGCACCGCAGACACTGAAGCTTTCTTT.

The gene calls are TRBV11-2 and TRBJ2-5, with TRBD1 identical over 11 bases. Germline V CDR1 and CDR2: SGHAT, FQNNGV. After removal of 3 bases from V and 5 bases from J, the junction contained 5 bases not matched to a gene. This CDR3 comprises 15 residues. The CDR3 DNA is TGTGCCAGCAGCTTGGACAGGGGGCGAGGCGAGACCCAGTACTTC. Translating gives CASSLDRGRGETQYF.

The chain uses TRBV5-1 and TRBJ2-7; the D gene is possibly TRBD1 (6 bases). Deletions cut 2 bases from V and 6 bases from J, with 9 bases between. Germline V gene lookup returns CDR1 SGHRS and CDR2 YFSETQ. The CDR3 length is 12 residues. CDR3 sequence reads: CASSLQGSEQYF. CDR3 sequence (DNA): TGCGCCAGCAGCTTACAGGGTAGCGAGCAGTACTTC. Variable domain in full (rest from reference TRBV5-1 and TRBJ2-7): KAGVTQTPRYLIKTRGQQVTLSCSPISGHRSVSWYQQTPGQGLQFLFEYFSETQRNKGNFPGRFSGRQFSNSRSEMNVSTLELGDSALYLCASSLQGSEQYFGPGTRLTVT.

V gene TRBV7-2 combines with J gene TRBJ2-7, with TRBD1 as a possible D gene (6 bases). V dropped 3 bases and J dropped 2 bases, with 14 bases sitting between them. This CDR3 spans 15 amino acids. Germline CDR1 is SGHTA and CDR2 is FQGNSA. CDR3 bases: TGTGCCAGCAGCTTTCGGACAGACGCCCCCTACGAGCAGTACTTC. It specifies CASSFRTDAPYEQYF.

The chain uses TRBV5-4 and TRBJ2-4, with D possibly being TRBD1 (6 bases). The ends were cut back, 0 bases at V and 3 bases at J, with 13 bases in the middle. Germline-derived CDR1 and CDR2 are SGHNT and YYREEE (reference sequence). The CDR3 sequence is 16 residues long. CDR3 residues: CASSLGAGAGKNIQYF. CDR3 nucleotide sequence: TGTGCCAGCAGCTTGGGCGCAGGGGCAGGCAAAAACATTCAGTACTTC.

CDR3 in DNA: TGTGCCAGCAGCCGGGAGTATACCACCTACGAGCAGTACTTC. Protein: CASSREYTTYEQYF. The V and J genes are TRBV5-4 and TRBJ2-7; TRBD2 might be the D (6 bases). Trimming stripped 4 bases from V and 2 bases from J, with 13 bases between. The CDR3 length is 14 residues. Germline V CDR1 and CDR2: SGHNT, YYREEE (reference sequence). Drawing the rest from reference TRBV5-4 and TRBJ2-7, the complete variable domain is ETGVTQSPTHLIKTRGQQVTLRCSSQSGHNTVSWYQQALGQGPQFIFQYYREEENGRGNFPPRFSGLQFPNYSSELNVNALELDDSALYLCASSREYTTYEQYFGPGTRLTVT.

The J gene is TRBJ1-1, the V gene TRBV19; 9 bases match TRBD1. The junction had 17 bases not matched to a gene; V was cut back by 3 bases and J by 0 bases. This CDR3 region has 20 residues. Looked up from germline, CDR1 is LNHDA and CDR2 is SQIVND (reference sequence). In DNA, the CDR3 is TGTGCCAGTAGTATCCCTACCACAGGGGGCGCATTAGGAATGAACACTGAAGCTTTCTTT. This encodes CASSIPTTGGALGMNTEAFF.

This sequence joins TRBV9 and TRBJ2-2; D possibly corresponds to TRBD1 (6 bases). There are 17 residues in the CDR3. Germline loops: CDR1 SGDLS, CDR2 YYNGEE. Trimming removed 2 bases at V and 2 bases at J, with 16 bases between. Here the CDR3 DNA reads TGTGCCAGCAGCGTCTCCCGAGGGGGAGACAACACCGGGGAGCTGTTTTTT. The encoded protein is CASSVSRGGDNTGELFF. Full variable domain (outside the CDR3, taken from reference TRBV9 and TRBJ2-2): DSGVTQTPKHLITATGQRVTLRCSPRSGDLSVYWYQQSLDQGLQFLIQYYNGEERAKGNILERFSAQQFPDLHSELNLSSLELGDSALYFCASSVSRGGDNTGELFFGEGSRLTVL.

This clone was found once. The rearrangement joins TRBV10-1 to TRBJ2-1; weak D call: TRBD2 (5 bases). The CDR3 has 15 residues. Trimming removed 3 bases from V and 10 bases from J, with 19 bases in between. Germline V gene data show CDR1 as WNHNN and CDR2 as SYGVQD (reference sequence). The CDR3: CASSDRVRDLWEQFF. The DNA for the CDR3 is TGCGCCAGCAGTGATCGGGTGAGGGATTTATGGGAGCAGTTCTTC.

This clone was recorded only once. The chain carries TRBV9 and TRBJ1-4, with 8 bases lining up with TRBD1. The V gene's germline CDR1 is SGDLS and CDR2 YYNGEE. V was clipped by 0 bases and J by 8 bases; unmatched bases: 6. The CDR3 has 15 amino acids. The CDR3 reads CASSVVGTGPEKLFF. CDR3 in DNA: TGTGCCAGCAGCGTAGTTGGGACAGGACCCGAAAAACTGTTTTTT.

The chain is built from TRBV19 and TRBJ1-4; 9 bases agree with TRBD1. V was pared by 5 bases and J by 6 bases, with 4 bases of the junction left unmatched. CDR3 length: 14 amino acids. Germline CDR1 is LNHDA and CDR2 is SQIVND (reference sequence). CDR3: CASSQQGADEKLFF. CDR3 nucleotide sequence: TGTGCCAGTAGTCAACAGGGGGCAGATGAAAAACTGTTTTTT.

The V and J genes are TRBV19 and TRBJ2-1; maybe TRBD2 (5 bases). The CDR3 sequence is 13 residues long. Trimming stripped 4 bases from V and 8 bases from J, with 12 bases between. Germline V gives CDR1 LNHDA, CDR2 SQIVND (reference sequence). In DNA, the CDR3 is TGTGCCAGTAGTAAAACTAGGTTCGATGAGCAGTTCTTC. Translating gives CASSKTRFDEQFF.